These T cell receptor beta chains were read from a single sample in a study of B cell selection in AIRE deficiency. Assay: immunoSEQ multiplex PCR; the TCRdb copy retains only in-frame clones and omits some. Of about 20,000 clones detected, around 97% appear once; the ten largest clones hold less than 0.4%. Source material: conventional CD4+ T cells sorted from PBMCs. The origin of the receptors is a human donor with AIRE deficiency. Both conserved end residues are part of each CDR3. A D gene is named only where the DNA matches it firmly. For some rows the clone size is stated as once, few or many, or as a class when expanded; others skip it.

-	once	TRBV18	16	TRBJ1-4	CASSPSRAGSNEKLFF	TGTGCCAGCTCACCATCTCGGGCAGGGTCTAATGAAAAACTGTTTTTT
-	-	TRBV4-3	16	TRBJ2-5	CASSQDYRGTAETQYF	TGCGCCAGCAGCCAAGATTATCGGGGCACCGCAGAGACCCAGTACTTC
-	-	TRBV10-3	13	TRBJ1-2	CAISGLSHYGYTF	TGTGCCATCAGTGGACTAAGCCACTATGGCTACACCTTC
-	-	TRBV6-6	16	TRBJ2-2	CASSQGLRGGTGELFF	TGTGCCAGCAGCCAAGGCCTGAGAGGGGGAACCGGGGAGCTGTTTTTT
-	-	TRBV11-3	11	TRBJ2-1	CASSHVNEQFF	TGTGCCAGCAGCCATGTCAATGAGCAGTTCTTC
-	-	TRBV19	17	TRBJ1-1	CASSQNSFRRTNTEAFF	TGTGCCAGTAGCCAAAACAGCTTCAGGAGGACGAACACTGAAGCTTTCTTT
-	-	TRBV7-3	13	TRBJ2-2	CASSFRADGELFF	TGTGCCAGCAGCTTCAGGGCGGACGGGGAGCTGTTTTTT
TRBD1	-	TRBV9	18	TRBJ1-6	CASSVAPGTGLLNSPLHF	TGTGCCAGCAGCGTAGCCCCCGGGACAGGATTGCTTAATTCACCCCTCCACTTT
-	-	TRBV7-3	13	TRBJ2-1	CASSTNVYNEQFF	TGTGCCAGCAGCACCAACGTCTACAATGAGCAGTTCTTC
-	-	TRBV7-3	15	TRBJ2-2	CASSLTGAGTGELFF	TGTGCCAGCAGCTTAACAGGGGCGGGGACCGGGGAGCTGTTTTTT
-	-	TRBV27	16	TRBJ2-2	CASSGLRPRNTGELFF	TGTGCCAGCAGTGGATTACGACCTCGAAACACCGGGGAGCTGTTTTTT
-	-	TRBV10-3	15	TRBJ1-1	CAISERPSGNTEAFF	TGTGCCATCAGTGAGAGGCCCTCCGGGAACACTGAAGCTTTCTTT
-	-	TRBV4-3	14	TRBJ2-7	CASSQVYGKGEQYF	TGCGCCAGCAGCCAAGTTTACGGAAAGGGGGAGCAGTACTTC
-	-	TRBV5-5	17	TRBJ2-1	CASSFSFLRGSYNEQFF	TGTGCCAGCAGCTTTAGTTTCTTGCGGGGCTCCTACAATGAGCAGTTCTTC
TRBD2	-	TRBV6-1	14	TRBJ2-7	CASSPGTILYEQYF	TGTGCCAGCAGTCCCGGGACTATTCTTTACGAGCAGTACTTC
-	-	TRBV4-3	15	TRBJ2-2	CASSFGGPDTGELFF	TGCGCCAGCAGCTTCGGGGGGCCCGACACCGGGGAGCTGTTTTTT
-	-	TRBV4-3	16	TRBJ1-1	CASSQDLGGLGTEAFF	TGCGCCAGCAGCCAAGATTTGGGGGGGCTAGGTACTGAAGCTTTCTTT
TRBD2	-	TRBV10-3	17	TRBJ2-1	CAISVPSGGISDNEQFF	TGTGCCATCAGTGTCCCTAGCGGGGGGATATCAGACAATGAGCAGTTCTTC
-	-	TRBV29-1	14	TRBJ2-1	CSVTGGSTYNEQFF	TGCAGCGTTACGGGGGGCTCTACCTACAATGAGCAGTTCTTC
-	-	TRBV5-1	12	TRBJ1-1	CASSSGGTEAFF	TGCGCCAGCAGCTCTGGGGGAACTGAAGCTTTCTTT
-	-	TRBV6-1	13	TRBJ1-1	CASRQTGNTEAFF	TGTGCCAGCAGGCAAACAGGGAACACTGAAGCTTTCTTT
-	once	TRBV28	14	TRBJ1-1	CASSFPHGSREAFF	TGTGCCAGCAGTTTCCCCCACGGTTCCCGTGAAGCTTTCTTT
-	-	TRBV18	14	TRBJ1-1	CASSPLDRNTEAFF	TGTGCCAGCTCACCACTGGACAGGAACACTGAAGCTTTCTTT
-	-	TRBV28	11	TRBJ1-6	CASNYNSPLHF	TGTGCCAGCAATTATAATTCACCCCTCCACTTT
-	-	TRBV5-1	13	TRBJ2-3	CASSFHYTDTQYF	TGCGCCAGCAGCTTTCACTACACAGATACGCAGTATTTT
-	once	TRBV5-4	13	TRBJ2-7	CASSSRTDYEQYF	TGTGCCAGCAGCTCAAGGACCGACTACGAGCAGTACTTC
TRBD2	-	TRBV5-4	16	TRBJ2-5	CASSPRLAGKKETQYF	TGTGCCAGCAGTCCTAGACTAGCGGGAAAAAAAGAGACCCAGTACTTC
-	-	TRBV18	14	TRBJ2-7	CASSPATVSYEQYF	TGTGCCAGCTCACCGGCGACAGTCTCCTACGAGCAGTACTTC
TRBD1	-	TRBV27	13	TRBJ2-7	CASKGQGPYEQYF	TGTGCCAGCAAGGGACAGGGACCCTACGAGCAGTACTTC
-	-	TRBV7-2	15	TRBJ1-3	CASRNRRTTGNTIYF	TGTGCCAGCCGAAACCGGAGGACAACTGGAAACACCATATATTTT
TRBD1	-	TRBV6-5	14	TRBJ2-2	CASRTGVGAGELFF	TGTGCCAGCAGGACAGGGGTGGGCGCCGGGGAGCTGTTTTTT
TRBD2	-	TRBV7-2	14	TRBJ2-1	CASSRPSGYNEQFF	TGTGCCAGCAGTAGGCCTAGCGGATACAATGAGCAGTTCTTC
-	-	TRBV4-2	12	TRBJ2-5	CASSQVHETQYF	TGTGCCAGCAGCCAAGTGCACGAGACCCAGTACTTC
-	-	TRBV5-1	15	TRBJ1-2	CASSPPFGGSGGYTF	TGCGCCAGCAGCCCCCCTTTCGGGGGATCTGGTGGCTACACCTTC
TRBD2	-	TRBV5-5	15	TRBJ2-7	CASSGRTSGSYEQYF	TGTGCCAGCAGCGGGAGGACTAGCGGGAGCTACGAGCAGTACTTC
-	-	TRBV7-8	15	TRBJ1-3	CASRPARDQENTIYF	TGTGCCAGCAGGCCCGCCCGAGACCAGGAAAACACCATATATTTT
TRBD2	-	TRBV7-8	13	TRBJ2-7	CASSPSGDYEQYF	TGTGCCAGCAGCCCTAGCGGGGACTACGAGCAGTACTTC
-	-	TRBV2	13	TRBJ1-1	CASSGNLYTEAFF	TGTGCCAGCAGTGGGAATTTGTACACTGAAGCTTTCTTT
-	once	TRBV6-5	15	TRBJ1-2	CASSYNGHSNYGYTF	TGTGCCAGCAGTTACAACGGACACAGCAACTATGGCTACACCTTC
TRBD2	-	TRBV28	17	TRBJ2-1	CASSSPWAGGAYNEQFF	TGTGCCAGCAGTTCCCCCTGGGCGGGGGGCGCCTACAATGAGCAGTTCTTC
TRBD2	-	TRBV19	13	TRBJ2-1	CASGGGPNNEQFF	TGTGCCAGTGGCGGGGGGCCTAACAATGAGCAGTTCTTC